A selection of T cell receptor beta chains follows, all from one sample in a study of blood T cell repertoires in COVID-19. Libraries were prepared by immunoSEQ multiplex PCR; TCRdb keeps only in-frame clonotypes and omits some of them. The sample holds 200,000 to 250,000 clones, 92% seen once. The sequenced material came from peripheral blood. The receptors derive from a man aged 55 to 69 with COVID-19, enrolled during active disease. The CDR3 runs from the conserved cysteine through the conserved F or W. D genes are given only for firm matches. The size of a clone is reported for some rows only, either as once, few or many, or as a class for expanded clones.

CDR3 DNA: TGTGCCAGTAGTATTTCGCGGGACAGGCCTGCCTCTAACTATGGCTACACCTTC
CDR3 protein: CASSISRDRPASNYGYTF
clone size: once
D gene: TRBD1
V gene: TRBV19
J gene: TRBJ1-2

CDR3 DNA: TGCGCCAGCAGCCAAGCGGACAGGCGGGGCACCGGGGAGCTGTTTTTT
CDR3 protein: CASSQADRRGTGELFF
clone size: once
D gene: NA
V gene: TRBV4-1
J gene: TRBJ2-2

CDR3 DNA: TGTGCCAGCAGCCGGACAGGGGCTAGCGGCAATGAGCAGTTCTTC
CDR3 protein: CASSRTGASGNEQFF
clone size: NA
D gene: TRBD1
V gene: TRBV5-4
J gene: TRBJ2-1

CDR3 DNA: TGTGCCAGCAGTCGAGACAGGGGGAACAATCAGCCCCAGCATTTT
CDR3 protein: CASSRDRGNNQPQHF
clone size: NA
D gene: TRBD1
V gene: TRBV6-5
J gene: TRBJ1-5

CDR3 DNA: TGCGCCAGCAGCTTGGGGGACAGCTTTAATTCACCCCTCCACTTT
CDR3 protein: CASSLGDSFNSPLHF
clone size: NA
D gene: TRBD1
V gene: TRBV5-1
J gene: TRBJ1-6

CDR3 DNA: TGCGCCAGCAGCTTGGAGGGACAGGGGTATGGAGATACGCAGTATTTT
CDR3 protein: CASSLEGQGYGDTQYF
clone size: NA
D gene: TRBD1
V gene: TRBV5-1
J gene: TRBJ2-3

CDR3 DNA: TGTGCCAGCAGGAGGGGTCAGGGGAGTGGCTACACCTTC
CDR3 protein: CASRRGQGSGYTF
clone size: NA
D gene: NA
V gene: TRBV7-9
J gene: TRBJ1-2

CDR3 DNA: TGTGCCAGCAGCTTAGAACAGTTAAATGGCTACACCTTC
CDR3 protein: CASSLEQLNGYTF
clone size: NA
D gene: NA
V gene: TRBV7-8
J gene: TRBJ1-2

CDR3 DNA: TGTGCCAGCTCACCTTCAGGGGCAGAGGGAAACACCATATATTTT
CDR3 protein: CASSPSGAEGNTIYF
clone size: NA
D gene: NA
V gene: TRBV18
J gene: TRBJ1-3

CDR3 DNA: TGTGCCAGCAGTCCCAACACCGGGACAGGAGTCTCCTACGAGCAGTACTTC
CDR3 protein: CASSPNTGTGVSYEQYF
clone size: NA
D gene: TRBD1
V gene: TRBV28
J gene: TRBJ2-7

CDR3 DNA: TGTGCCAGCAGTGGTACCGCCGGGACAGCAAGTAACTATGGCTACACCTTC
CDR3 protein: CASSGTAGTASNYGYTF
clone size: NA
D gene: TRBD1
V gene: TRBV9
J gene: TRBJ1-2

CDR3 DNA: TGTGCCAGCAGCTTGGCCTTGGCGGGGACTACTGAAGCTTTCTTT
CDR3 protein: CASSLALAGTTEAFF
clone size: NA
D gene: NA
V gene: TRBV5-4
J gene: TRBJ1-1

CDR3 DNA: TGTGCCAGTAGGGGCCCCCCTAAGGGAGACCAAGAGACCCAGTACTTC
CDR3 protein: CASRGPPKGDQETQYF
clone size: NA
D gene: NA
V gene: TRBV19
J gene: TRBJ2-5

CDR3 DNA: TGTGCCAGCAGTACCGGACCGGGGGGTCATCAGCCCCAGCATTTT
CDR3 protein: CASSTGPGGHQPQHF
clone size: NA
D gene: NA
V gene: TRBV6-5
J gene: TRBJ1-5

CDR3 DNA: TGCGCCAGCAGCTTGGCGGGACAGGGCAGGGTTTCTAGTGAGCAGTTCTTC
CDR3 protein: CASSLAGQGRVSSEQFF
clone size: few
D gene: TRBD1
V gene: TRBV5-1
J gene: TRBJ2-1

CDR3 DNA: TGCGCCAGCAGCCAGGGGGCACAGGGTTTCGCCAAAAACATTCAGTACTTC
CDR3 protein: CASSQGAQGFAKNIQYF
clone size: NA
D gene: NA
V gene: TRBV4-1
J gene: TRBJ2-4

CDR3 DNA: TGTGCCAGCAGCCAAGGGACTAGCGGGGGCCCTCAAGAGACCCAGTACTTC
CDR3 protein: CASSQGTSGGPQETQYF
clone size: NA
D gene: TRBD2
V gene: TRBV4-2
J gene: TRBJ2-5

CDR3 DNA: TGTGCCAGCAGCTTATTAGGGGGGACAGGGGAATCCTACAATGAGCAGTTCTTC
CDR3 protein: CASSLLGGTGESYNEQFF
clone size: NA
D gene: TRBD1
V gene: TRBV11-2
J gene: TRBJ2-1

CDR3 DNA: TGTGCCAGCTCACCCGACAGGTCGAATTCACCCCTCCACTTT
CDR3 protein: CASSPDRSNSPLHF
clone size: NA
D gene: NA
V gene: TRBV18
J gene: TRBJ1-6

CDR3 DNA: TGCGCCAGCAGCTTGGCCCAAGGGGCTGGAAACACCATATATTTT
CDR3 protein: CASSLAQGAGNTIYF
clone size: NA
D gene: NA
V gene: TRBV5-1
J gene: TRBJ1-3

CDR3 DNA: TGCGCCAGCAGTGAGACGAGGCGGAACACTGAAGCTTTCTTT
CDR3 protein: CASSETRRNTEAFF
clone size: NA
D gene: NA
V gene: TRBV10-2
J gene: TRBJ1-1

CDR3 DNA: TGTGCCACCACCGATGCACAGGGAGGGCGGGATGAGCAGTTCTTC
CDR3 protein: CATTDAQGGRDEQFF
clone size: NA
D gene: NA
V gene: TRBV15
J gene: TRBJ2-1

CDR3 DNA: TGCGCCAGCAGCTTGGGACAGGTGGAAGCCTACGAGCAGTACTTC
CDR3 protein: CASSLGQVEAYEQYF
clone size: NA
D gene: NA
V gene: TRBV5-1
J gene: TRBJ2-7

CDR3 DNA: TGTGCCAGCAGCCCAAGCGAGCGGGGGCTTTTATACAATGAGCAGTTCTTC
CDR3 protein: CASSPSERGLLYNEQFF
clone size: NA
D gene: TRBD2
V gene: TRBV11-2
J gene: TRBJ2-1

CDR3 DNA: TGTGCCAGTAGTATCGGACAGACGAACACTGAAGCTTTCTTT
CDR3 protein: CASSIGQTNTEAFF
clone size: NA
D gene: NA
V gene: TRBV19
J gene: TRBJ1-1

CDR3 DNA: TGTGCCAGCAGCTCCGGTCAGGGGTCCGAGCAGTACTTC
CDR3 protein: CASSSGQGSEQYF
clone size: NA
D gene: NA
V gene: TRBV11-3
J gene: TRBJ2-7

CDR3 DNA: TGTGCCAGCAGCCCGGGCTGGGGGGATAATGAAAAACTGTTTTTT
CDR3 protein: CASSPGWGDNEKLFF
clone size: NA
D gene: NA
V gene: TRBV5-8
J gene: TRBJ1-4

CDR3 DNA: TGTGCCAGCAGCTTACGGGTGGCGGAGCCCCAGCATTTT
CDR3 protein: CASSLRVAEPQHF
clone size: NA
D gene: NA
V gene: TRBV7-2
J gene: TRBJ1-5

CDR3 DNA: TGTGCCAGCTCACCCGGGACAGAGAATGAAAAACTGTTTTTT
CDR3 protein: CASSPGTENEKLFF
clone size: NA
D gene: TRBD1
V gene: TRBV18
J gene: TRBJ1-4

CDR3 DNA: TGTGCCAGCAGCTTGGACAGGGGCCCTATCCGCATGAACACTGAAGCTTTCTTT
CDR3 protein: CASSLDRGPIRMNTEAFF
clone size: NA
D gene: TRBD1
V gene: TRBV5-5
J gene: TRBJ1-1

CDR3 DNA: TGTGCCAGCCGACTCTACTACTCCGGGGCCAACGTCCTGACTTTC
CDR3 protein: CASRLYYSGANVLTF
clone size: NA
D gene: NA
V gene: TRBV27
J gene: TRBJ2-6

CDR3 DNA: TGTGCCAGCAGCTTATCTTCCAGCAATCAGCCCCAGCATTTT
CDR3 protein: CASSLSSSNQPQHF
clone size: NA
D gene: NA
V gene: TRBV7-9
J gene: TRBJ1-5

CDR3 DNA: TGCGCCAGCAGCCCGGGACTACCAGGCGATGAGCAGTTCTTC
CDR3 protein: CASSPGLPGDEQFF
clone size: NA
D gene: TRBD2
V gene: TRBV5-1
J gene: TRBJ2-1

CDR3 DNA: TGTGCCAGCAGCCTCCAGGGGCTTTCCTACGAGCAGTACTTC
CDR3 protein: CASSLQGLSYEQYF
clone size: NA
D gene: NA
V gene: TRBV7-6
J gene: TRBJ2-7

CDR3 DNA: TGTGCCAGCAGCCAGGGCACCTCTCCCTCTGGAAACACCATATATTTT
CDR3 protein: CASSQGTSPSGNTIYF
clone size: NA
D gene: NA
V gene: TRBV3-1/TRBV3-2
J gene: TRBJ1-3

CDR3 DNA: TGTGCCTCCGGGGGTGTATTGGGTATAACCGGGGAGCTGTTTTTT
CDR3 protein: CASGGVLGITGELFF
clone size: once
D gene: NA
V gene: TRBV28
J gene: TRBJ2-2

CDR3 DNA: TGTGCCAGCCCTAAATCCGTCGAGGATACCTACGAGCAGTACTTC
CDR3 protein: CASPKSVEDTYEQYF
clone size: once
D gene: NA
V gene: TRBV21-1
J gene: TRBJ2-7

CDR3 DNA: TGTGCCATCAACGGACAGGGCTACGAGCAGTACTTC
CDR3 protein: CAINGQGYEQYF
clone size: NA
D gene: TRBD1
V gene: TRBV10-3
J gene: TRBJ2-7

CDR3 DNA: TGTGCCAGCAGCCCTGGGACAGGGAGTTATGGCTACACCTTC
CDR3 protein: CASSPGTGSYGYTF
clone size: NA
D gene: TRBD1
V gene: TRBV7-2
J gene: TRBJ1-2

CDR3 DNA: TGTGCCAGCAGTGAAGGACTAGCGGGGCACTACGAGCAGTACTTC
CDR3 protein: CASSEGLAGHYEQYF
clone size: NA
D gene: TRBD2
V gene: TRBV6-1
J gene: TRBJ2-7

CDR3 DNA: TGTGCCAGCAGATTCGGTACCTACAATGAGCAGTTCTTC
CDR3 protein: CASRFGTYNEQFF
clone size: NA
D gene: NA
V gene: TRBV6-5
J gene: TRBJ2-1

CDR3 DNA: TGTGCCAGCAGCCCCCAGCGGGGGGTCTCCTACGAGCAGTACTTC
CDR3 protein: CASSPQRGVSYEQYF
clone size: NA
D gene: TRBD2
V gene: TRBV3-1/TRBV3-2
J gene: TRBJ2-7

CDR3 DNA: TGTGCCAGCAGTTTAGGAGGGGTCGAAGATACGCAGTATTTT
CDR3 protein: CASSLGGVEDTQYF
clone size: NA
D gene: NA
V gene: TRBV28
J gene: TRBJ2-3

CDR3 DNA: TGTGCCAGCAGCTCCTCTCTCGGGAGGGCCCCCGAGCAGTACTTC
CDR3 protein: CASSSSLGRAPEQYF
clone size: NA
D gene: TRBD2
V gene: TRBV7-9
J gene: TRBJ2-7

CDR3 DNA: TGTGCCAGCAGCTTGAGAGCGGGGGTACTCTCTGGGGCCAACGTCCTGACTTTC
CDR3 protein: CASSLRAGVLSGANVLTF
clone size: NA
D gene: TRBD2
V gene: TRBV5-4
J gene: TRBJ2-6